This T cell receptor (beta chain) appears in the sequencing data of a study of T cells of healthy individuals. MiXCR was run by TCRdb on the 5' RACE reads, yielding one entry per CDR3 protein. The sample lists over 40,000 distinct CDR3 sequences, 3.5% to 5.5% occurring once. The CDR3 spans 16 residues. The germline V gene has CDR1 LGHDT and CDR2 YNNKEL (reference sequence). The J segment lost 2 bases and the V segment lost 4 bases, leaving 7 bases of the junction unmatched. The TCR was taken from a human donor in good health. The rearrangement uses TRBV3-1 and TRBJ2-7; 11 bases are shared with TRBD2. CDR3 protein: CASSPGLAADTYEQYF. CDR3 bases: TGTGCCAGCAGCCCGGGACTAGCGGCGGATACCTACGAGCAGTACTTC.